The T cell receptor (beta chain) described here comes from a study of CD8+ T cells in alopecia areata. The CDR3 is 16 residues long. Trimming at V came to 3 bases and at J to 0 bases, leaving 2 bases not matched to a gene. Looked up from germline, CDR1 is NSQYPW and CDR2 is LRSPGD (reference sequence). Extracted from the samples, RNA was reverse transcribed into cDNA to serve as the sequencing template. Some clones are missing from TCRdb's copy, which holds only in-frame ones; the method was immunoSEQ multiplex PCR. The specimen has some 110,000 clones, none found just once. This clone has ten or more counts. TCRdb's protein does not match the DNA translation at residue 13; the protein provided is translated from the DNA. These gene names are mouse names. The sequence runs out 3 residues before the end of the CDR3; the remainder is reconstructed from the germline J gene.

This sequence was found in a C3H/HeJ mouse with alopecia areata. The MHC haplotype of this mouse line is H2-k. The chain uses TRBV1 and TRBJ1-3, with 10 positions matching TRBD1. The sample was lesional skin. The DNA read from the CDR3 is TGCACCTGCAGTGCCGGGACAGGGGATTCTGGAAATACG. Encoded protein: CTCSAGTGDSGNT. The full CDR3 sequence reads CTCSAGTGDSGNTLYF.